The 28 T cell receptor beta chains given below trace back to one sample, sequenced in a study of post-analysis software for immune sequencing data. The study, taken as a whole, reports: Patients had higher frequencies than controls of a few TRBV segments, including TRBV5-6, TRBV5-1 and TRBV20-1.

No antigen has been identified for these receptors. Incorporated into the TCR beta cDNA libraries were unique molecular identifiers, which served to reduce PCR and sequencing biases. TCRdb re-called the PCR reads with MiXCR, one entry per CDR3 protein. The repertoire holds hundreds of thousands of distinct CDR3 sequences, with around 60% as singletons. The sequencing input was blood. The source is a girl aged 2-10 years with multiple sclerosis.

This clonotype occurred a few times. The gene calls are TRBV29-1 and TRBJ2-5, with TRBD1 matching 9 bases. CDR3 length: 13 amino acids. V lost 4 bases to trimming and J lost 11 bases; unmatched junction nucleotides: 11. Per the germline V gene, CDR1 is SQVTM and CDR2 is ANQGSEA. The CDR3 protein is CSVARTGGNEQYF. CDR3 in DNA: TGCAGCGTTGCAAGAACAGGGGGCAATGAGCAGTACTTC. Looking up the rest from reference TRBV29-1 and TRBJ2-5 gives the full variable domain: SAVISQKPSRDICQRGTSLTIQCQVDSQVTMMFWYRQQPGQSLTLIATANQGSEATYESGFVIDKFPISRPNLTFSTLTVSNMSPEDSSIYLCSVARTGGNEQYFGPGTRLLVL.

This clonotype was observed many times. This chain links TRBV6-6 with TRBJ2-1; TRBD2 aligns across 9 bases. V lost 0 bases to trimming and J lost 5 bases; unmatched junction nucleotides: 2. The CDR3 contains 15 residues. Germline loops: CDR1 MNHNY, CDR2 SVGAGI (reference sequence). The CDR3 bases are TGTGCCAGCAGTTACTCTAGGACTAGCGACAATGAGCAGTTCTTC. Protein sequence: CASSYSRTSDNEQFF.

The V call is TRBV20-1, the J call TRBJ2-7, with D possibly being TRBD1 (5 bases). Germline CDR1 is DFQATT and CDR2 is SNEGSKA (reference sequence). This CDR3 is 14 amino acids long. Trimming pared 3 bases from V and 0 bases from J, leaving 12 bases between. This chain's CDR3 is CSASIRAFSYEQYF. CDR3 bases: TGCAGTGCTAGCATCAGGGCTTTCTCCTACGAGCAGTACTTC.

The chain recombines TRBV2 with TRBJ2-3; D remains ambiguous. V lost 6 bases to trimming and J lost 11 bases, with 3 bases between them. This CDR3 contains 8 residues. Germline values: CDR1 SNHLY, CDR2 FYNNEI. The CDR3 is CASSMQYF. In DNA form, the CDR3 reads TGTGCCAGCAGCATGCAGTATTTT.

This clonotype came up a few times. This rearrangement joins TRBV10-3 to TRBJ2-7, with 9 bases fitting TRBD2. Germline CDR1 is ENHRY and CDR2 is SYGVKD. This CDR3 comprises 14 residues. After removal of 2 bases from V and 1 base from J, the junction contained 0 bases not matched to a gene. The CDR3 bases are TGTGCCATCAGTGAGACTAGCGGGTCCTACGAGCAGTACTTC. This sequence encodes CAISETSGSYEQYF.

CDR3 sequence reads: CASSYSFKTGRPTDTQYF. The CDR3 DNA sequence: TGTGCCAGCAGTTACTCCTTTAAGACAGGGCGGCCCACAGATACGCAGTATTTT. The rearrangement joins TRBV6-2 or TRBV6-3 to TRBJ2-3, with 7 bases identical to TRBD1. V lost 0 bases, J lost 2 bases, and 11 bases stayed unmatched. Germline V gene data show CDR1 as MNHEY and CDR2 as SVGEGT. The CDR3 loop spans 18 amino acids.

V and J are TRBV4-3 and TRBJ2-1; D gene ambiguous. The CDR3 totals 13 residues. Germline V gene data show CDR1 as LGHNA and CDR2 as YSLEER. Trimming removed 1 base from V and 5 bases from J, with 6 bases in between. For the CDR3, the DNA is TGCGCCAGCAGCCAAGGGAGTAACAATGAGCAGTTCTTC. Its translation is CASSQGSNNEQFF.

The chain links TRBV24-1 to TRBJ2-1; D ambiguous. Trimming took 3 bases from V and 4 from J, leaving 12 bases between them. The germline V gene encodes CDR1 KGHDR and CDR2 SFDVKD. CDR3 size: 15 residues. CDR3 sequence (DNA): TGTGCCACCAGTGATGGGCCCGGGCCATACAATGAGCAGTTCTTC. Protein product: CATSDGPGPYNEQFF.

The chain employs TRBV5-1 and TRBJ2-4, with D perhaps matching TRBD1 (6 bases). The J call may be incorrect, as the DNA end agrees better with TRBJ2-7. The CDR3 is 14 amino acids. Looked up from germline, CDR1 is SGHRS and CDR2 is YFSETQ. The CDR3 spells CASSQTAGVDEQYF. For the CDR3, the DNA is TGCGCCAGCAGTCAGACCGCAGGGGTGGACGAGCAGTACTTC.

The chain carries TRBV5-1 and TRBJ2-6, with unresolved D. Germline V gives CDR1 SGHRS, CDR2 YFSETQ. The length of the CDR3 is 16 residues. Trimming shortened V by 1 base and J by 1 base, and 9 bases separated the two germline ends. CDR3 in DNA: TGCGCCAGCAGCTTGATTGATCCTTCTGGGGCCAACGTCCTGACTTTC. Encoded protein: CASSLIDPSGANVLTF.

The V call is TRBV12-3 or TRBV12-4, the J call TRBJ2-3; TRBD1 is a possible D gene (6 bases). V was shortened by 6 bases and J by 4 bases, with 14 bases between the two germline ends. CDR3 length equals 14 residues. CDR3 sequence (DNA): TGTGCCAGCAGCCCCGGGACACTTCCAGATACGCAGTATTTT. Its translation: CASSPGTLPDTQYF.

The chain joins TRBV7-2 to TRBJ2-1; no reliable D call. Germline CDR1 SGHTA, CDR2 FQGNSA. The CDR3 length is 14 residues. The V gene lost 4 bases and the J gene lost 4 bases, with 11 bases spanning the gap. CDR3 nucleotide sequence: TGTGCCAGCAGCTCCCTCTTTCGGTACAATGAGCAGTTCTTC. Its translation is CASSSLFRYNEQFF. The variable domain in full, completed from reference TRBV7-2 and TRBJ2-1, reads GAGVSQSPSNKVTEKGKDVELRCDPISGHTALYWYRQSLGQGLEFLIYFQGNSAPDKSGLPSDRFSAERTGGSVSTLTIQRTQQEDSAVYLCASSSLFRYNEQFFGPGTRLTVL.

The chain has TRBV14 and TRBJ2-1; D possibly corresponds to TRBD2 (6 bases). V lost 2 bases, J lost 9 bases, and 17 bases lay in between. The CDR3 runs 15 residues. Germline assignment: CDR1 SGHDN and CDR2 FVKESK. The CDR3 protein is CASSQSHTGVGEQFF. CDR3 DNA sequence: TGTGCCAGCAGCCAAAGTCACACGGGGGTCGGTGAGCAGTTCTTC. The complete variable domain, with remaining parts taken from reference TRBV14 and TRBJ2-1, reads EAGVTQFPSHSVIEKGQTVTLRCDPISGHDNLYWYRRVMGKEIKFLLHFVKESKQDESGMPNNRFLAERTGGTYSTLKVQPAELEDSGVYFCASSQSHTGVGEQFFGPGTRLTVL.

The chain has TRBV24-1 and TRBJ2-1; 9 positions agree with TRBD1. The CDR3 is 15 amino acids. V gave up 5 bases and J gave up 8 bases; unmatched junction bases: 9. Germline CDR1 and CDR2: KGHDR and SFDVKD. The CDR3 DNA reads TGTGCCACCAGTGCTCCGGGGACAGGGCGCGATGAGCAGTTCTTC. This encodes CATSAPGTGRDEQFF.

In its sample, this clonotype was seen a few times. The rearrangement joins TRBV3-1 to TRBJ2-1; 11 nucleotides agree with TRBD2. J lost 7 bases, V lost 3 bases, and 5 bases had no gene match. Per the germline V gene, CDR1 is LGHDT and CDR2 is YNNKEL (reference sequence). The CDR3 covers 15 residues. CDR3 DNA: TGTGCCAGCAGCCAGGGGACTAGCGGCGGGAATGAGCAGTTCTTC. Encoded protein: CASSQGTSGGNEQFF.

The V call is TRBV4-1, the J call TRBJ2-4, with 10 bases fitting TRBD2. J was trimmed by 0 bases and V by 1 base; bases with no gene match: 12. Germline V gives CDR1 MGHRA, CDR2 YSYEKL. CDR3 length: 20 residues. The CDR3 DNA sequence: TGCGCCAGCAGCCAAGTGGCGGAGCGGGAGGGCTTGCTAGCCAAAAACATTCAGTACTTC. Its translation is CASSQVAEREGLLAKNIQYF.

V usage is TRBV10-3 and J usage is TRBJ1-2; TRBD1 matches 7 bases. The CDR3 length is 15 residues. Germline V gene data show CDR1 as ENHRY and CDR2 as SYGVKD. Trimming at V came to 2 bases and at J to 1 base, leaving 4 bases not matched to a gene. CDR3 sequence: CAISEQGGYNYGYTF. CDR3 nucleotides: TGTGCCATCAGTGAGCAGGGGGGATATAACTATGGCTACACCTTC.

The chain is built from TRBV29-1 and TRBJ2-1, with D tentatively TRBD2 (6 bases). Per germline, CDR1 SQVTM and CDR2 ANQGSEA. The length of the CDR3 is 14 residues. V gave up 8 bases and J gave up 0 bases, with 14 bases separating them. In DNA, the CDR3 is TGCAGCTTATTTAGCGGAAACTCCTACAATGAGCAGTTCTTC. Protein: CSLFSGNSYNEQFF.

This clonotype was recorded a few times. This sequence joins TRBV7-9 and TRBJ2-1; 7 bases map to TRBD2. This CDR3 is built from 15 residues. CDR1 SEHNR and CDR2 FQNEAQ come from the germline V gene (reference sequence). The ends lost 5 bases at V and 3 bases at J; junction bases unmatched: 7. CDR3 DNA sequence: TGTGCCAGCAGCCCATTGACTAGCCGCTACAATGAGCAGTTCTTC. It is translated as CASSPLTSRYNEQFF.

In this sample, this clonotype turned up a few times. The chain links TRBV4-1 to TRBJ2-1; 10 bases are shared with TRBD2. This CDR3 contains 16 residues. Trimming at V came to 6 bases and at J to 1 base, leaving 6 bases not matched to a gene. Germline V CDR1 and CDR2: MGHRA, YSYEKL. This CDR3 reads CASRQIAGGSYNEQFF. Here the CDR3 DNA reads TGCGCCAGCAGACAGATAGCGGGAGGATCCTACAATGAGCAGTTCTTC.

This chain uses TRBV29-1 with TRBJ2-3; D remains unclear. This CDR3 contains 12 residues. Trimming stripped 3 bases from V and 4 bases from J, with 8 bases between. Germline V gene sequence: CDR1 SQVTM, CDR2 ANQGSEA. This chain's CDR3 is CSVETLPDTQYF. The CDR3 DNA reads TGCAGCGTTGAGACACTACCAGATACGCAGTATTTT.

Only a few counts were recorded for this clonotype. The chain uses TRBV29-1 and TRBJ1-6, with 8 nucleotides matching TRBD1. The V gene's germline CDR1 is SQVTM and CDR2 ANQGSEA. The CDR3 consists of 18 residues. After removal of 6 bases from V and 8 bases from J, the junction contained 21 bases not matched to a gene. CDR3 DNA: TGCAGCGTGAGGGCCCGGGACAGGCGGTCTCCTTCTGATTCACCCCTCCACTTT. Protein product: CSVRARDRRSPSDSPLHF.

This clonotype was detected a few times. The CDR3 loop reads CASSQVPGSRDGYTF. The CDR3 coding sequence is TGTGCCAGCAGCCAAGTGCCCGGGTCTCGTGATGGCTACACCTTC. The chain joins TRBV3-1 to TRBJ1-2, with D unresolved. Germline lookup yields CDR1 LGHDT and CDR2 YNNKEL (reference sequence). The V and J ends lost 1 base and 6 bases respectively, with 15 bases between them. This CDR3 has 15 amino acids.

The chain uses TRBV20-1 and TRBJ2-3, with D perhaps TRBD1 (5 bases). V was cut by 6 bases and J by 1 base, with 17 bases left in between. From germline, CDR1 is DFQATT and CDR2 SNEGSKA (reference sequence). This CDR3 has 15 amino acids. The CDR3 DNA follows: TGCAGTGCGCGTCCTGGGGCTCGTCGCACAGATACGCAGTATTTT. Translation gives CSARPGARRTDTQYF.

The rearrangement uses TRBV6-5 and TRBJ2-7; D remains unclear. Germline V CDR1 and CDR2: MNHEY, SVGAGI. The CDR3 has 14 amino acids. V lost 0 bases and J 5 bases, leaving 11 bases between the germline ends. The CDR3 region has the DNA TGTGCCAGCAGTTACTCGGAAGGGAACCACGAGCAGTACTTC. It is translated as CASSYSEGNHEQYF.

This clonotype has a handful of counts. This chain uses TRBV5-5 with TRBJ1-2, with 8 bases identical to TRBD1. Trimming removed 4 bases from V and 8 bases from J; junction bases left unmatched: 7. The CDR3 has 13 amino acids. Looked up from germline, CDR1 is SGHKS and CDR2 is YYEKEE (reference sequence). CDR3 in amino acids: CASSRGQGRGYTF. The CDR3 coding sequence is TGTGCCAGCAGCCGTGGACAGGGAAGGGGCTACACCTTC.

The chain has TRBV12-3 or TRBV12-4 and TRBJ1-1, with 7 bases that match TRBD1. This CDR3 is 14 amino acids long. Trimming at V came to 6 bases and at J to 1 base, leaving 5 bases not matched to a gene. CDR3 amino acids: CASSRGTANTEAFF. As DNA, the CDR3 is TGTGCCAGCAGCCGAGGGACAGCGAACACTGAAGCTTTCTTT.

This clonotype has a handful of counts. The chain carries TRBV18 and TRBJ1-1; D is unclear. From germline, CDR1 is KGHSH and CDR2 LQKENI. The CDR3 contains 14 residues. The V gene lost 3 bases and the J gene lost 6 bases, with 14 bases spanning the gap. The chain's CDR3 is CASSPRGIDAEAFF. The CDR3 nucleotides read TGTGCCAGCTCACCTCGAGGTATCGACGCTGAAGCTTTCTTT.